The T cell receptor (beta chain) under discussion was sequenced for a study of T-cell reconstitution after alpha-beta-depleted transplantation in children. This clonotype was detected many times. Unique molecular identifiers were incorporated during preparation of the TCRbeta library. TCRdb re-called the PCR reads through MiXCR, storing one row per CDR3 protein. The data contain over 45,000 distinct CDR3 sequences, around 5.9% of them seen just once; the ten biggest clones take up about 33%. Per the germline V gene, CDR1 is MNHNY and CDR2 is SVGAGI (reference sequence). This CDR3 contains 15 residues. The V end was cut by 7 bases, the J end by 5 bases, with 20 bases between.

The chain uses TRBV6-6 and TRBJ2-5; D is uncertain. The TCR comes from a female patient aged 2 to 10 who had a stem cell transplant for aplastic anemia, so the T cells may come from the graft donor. The input for sequencing was PBMCs, mostly from graft donor cells, taken 60 days after TCRalphabeta/CD19-depleted stem cell transplant. This chain's CDR3 is CASTPATVPRETQYF. In DNA, the CDR3 is TGTGCCAGCACCCCGGCGACGGTTCCGAGGGAGACCCAGTACTTC.